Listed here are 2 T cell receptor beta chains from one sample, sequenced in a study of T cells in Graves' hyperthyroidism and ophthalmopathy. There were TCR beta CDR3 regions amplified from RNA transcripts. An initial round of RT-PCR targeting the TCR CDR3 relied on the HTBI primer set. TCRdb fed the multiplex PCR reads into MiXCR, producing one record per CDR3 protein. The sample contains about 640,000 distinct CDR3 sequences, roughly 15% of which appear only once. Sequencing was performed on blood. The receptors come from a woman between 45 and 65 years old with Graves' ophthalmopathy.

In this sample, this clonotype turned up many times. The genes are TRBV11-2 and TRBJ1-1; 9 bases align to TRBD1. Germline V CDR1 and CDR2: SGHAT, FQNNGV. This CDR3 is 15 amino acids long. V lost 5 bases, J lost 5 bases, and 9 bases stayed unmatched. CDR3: CASSREQGAGTEAFF. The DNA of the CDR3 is TGTGCCAGCAGCAGAGAACAGGGGGCGGGTACTGAAGCTTTCTTT.

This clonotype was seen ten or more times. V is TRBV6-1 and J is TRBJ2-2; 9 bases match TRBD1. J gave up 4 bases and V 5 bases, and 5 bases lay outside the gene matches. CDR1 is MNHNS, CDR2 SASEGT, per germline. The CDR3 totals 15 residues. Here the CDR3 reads CASSKGQGGTGELFF. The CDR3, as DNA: TGTGCCAGCAGTAAGGGACAGGGTGGCACCGGGGAGCTGTTTTTT.